This TCR beta chain was sequenced in a study of spatial heterogeneity in lung cancer. Ten or more counts support this clonotype. Time point specified: sample taken at primary tumor resection. Each CDR3 protein gets one entry after TCRdb re-called the 5' RACE reads with MiXCR. The repertoire holds 30,000 to 40,000 distinct CDR3 sequences, with around 3.1% as singletons. V gave up 5 bases and J gave up 2 bases, with 14 bases separating them. CDR1 and CDR2 (germline): MNHEY, SVGEGT. The CDR3 totals 15 residues. The TCR comes from a male donor with early-stage non-small cell lung cancer. Here the sequenced sample was normal lung tissue next to the tumor, taken at surgery. J is TRBJ2-3 and V is TRBV6-2 or TRBV6-3; D perhaps matches TRBD1 (6 bases). CDR3 amino acids: CASSDRDKFTDTQYF. DNA of the CDR3: TGTGCCAGCAGTGACCGGGACAAGTTCACAGATACGCAGTATTTT.